The 17 T cell receptor beta chains below come from one sample, sequenced in a study of T cells in women clearing cervical HPV infection. The data were produced by immunoSEQ multiplex PCR, yet TCRdb's version contains in-frame clones alone and is incomplete. The sample has over 30,000 clones, and its top ten clones hold about 7.2%. Source material: blood buffy coat. The receptors were sampled from a woman between 18 and 70 years old with a cervical HPV16 infection that either progressed to CIN3+ or cleared (not recorded which).

Remarks on this clone: The read stops 3 residues short of the end of the CDR3; the missing end is completed from the germline J gene. The rearrangement joins TRBV10-3 to TRBJ1-3; 7 bases match TRBD1. The V gene's germline CDR1 is ENHRY and CDR2 SYGVKD. The CDR3 runs to 14 residues. V was clipped by 11 bases and J by 4 bases; unmatched bases: 11. This CDR3 is CAVKDRNDGNTIYF. CDR3 bases read: TGTGCCGTTAAGGACAGGAATGACGGAAACACC.

As for this clone: The CDR3 end is not reached by the read, which stops 3 residues before it; the germline J gene fills it in. The V and J genes are TRBV19 and TRBJ2-4; 8 bases are a match to TRBD1. CDR1 is LNHDA and CDR2 is SQIVND in the germline V gene (reference sequence). The CDR3 consists of 13 residues. V shed 9 bases, J shed 1 base, and the junction held 2 bases outside the gene matches. The sequenced CDR3 bases are TGTGCCAGCAGACAGGGGGCCAAAAACATT. Residues: CASRQGAKNI. The whole CDR3 reads CASRQGAKNIQYF.

With respect to this clone: The observed sequence ends 3 residues before the CDR3 terminus, with the missing tail filled in from the germline J gene. The chain couples TRBV5-5 to TRBJ1-4; perhaps TRBD1 as D (6 bases). CDR3 length: 15 residues. Deletions cut 4 bases from V and 7 bases from J, with 17 bases between. Germline loops: CDR1 SGHKS, CDR2 YYEKEE (reference sequence). CDR3 DNA (partial): TGTGCCAGCAGCCTAGGACAGTACGATGGTGAAAAA. Translating gives CASSLGQYDGEK. The complete CDR3 reads CASSLGQYDGEKLFF.

Remarks on this clone: The read comes to an end 3 residues before the CDR3 does, leaving the germline J gene to fill in the end. The chain joins TRBV20-1 to TRBJ1-5; 10 bases match TRBD1. V gave up 3 bases and J gave up 4 bases; unmatched junction bases: 9. This CDR3 comprises 16 residues. Germline CDR1 is DFQATT and CDR2 is SNEGSKA (reference sequence). The sequenced CDR3 bases are TGCAGTGCTAGTGGGACAGGGGTGTTTGGGAATCAGCCC. This encodes CSASGTGVFGNQP. The whole CDR3 is CSASGTGVFGNQPQHF.

Points on this clone: The read ends 3 residues before the CDR3 terminus; that terminus is restored from the germline J gene. This chain joins TRBV7-3 and TRBJ2-5, with 9 nucleotides matching TRBD2. This CDR3 is 15 amino acids long. Germline V gene sequence: CDR1 SGHTA, CDR2 FQGTGA. The J segment lost 5 bases and the V segment lost 3 bases, leaving 7 bases of the junction unmatched. Incomplete CDR3 DNA: TGTGCCAGCAGCTTTAGCGCGGGGGGGCATGAGACC. This sequence encodes CASSFSAGGHET. The full CDR3 reads CASSFSAGGHETQYF.

In regard to this clone: The sequence runs out 3 residues before the end of the CDR3; the remainder is reconstructed from the germline J gene. J is TRBJ2-4 and V is TRBV30, with TRBD1 as a possible D gene (5 bases). This CDR3 is built from 10 residues. CDR1 is GTSNPN and CDR2 is SVGIG in the germline V gene (reference sequence). The sequenced part of the CDR3 DNA is TGTGCCTGGAGAAGGGGTGGT. It codes for CAWRRGG. The CDR3, in full, reads CAWRRGGQYF. The whole variable domain, remainder taken from reference TRBV30 and TRBJ2-4, is SQTIHQWPATLVQPVGSPLSLECTVEGTSNPNLYWYRQAAGRGLQLLFYSVGIGQISSEVPQNLSASRPQDRQFILSSKKLLLSDSGFYLCAWRRGGQYFGAGTRLSVL.

The CDR3 bases that were read are TGTGCCAGCAGCTTCTGGAGCGCCGAG. Protein product: CASSFWSAE. The CDR3 reads in full as CASSFWSAEQYF. The J gene is TRBJ2-7, the V gene TRBV7-2; D is unresolved. With the read ending 3 residues before the CDR3 end, the germline J gene is used to fill in that end. CDR3 length equals 12 residues. CDR1 SGHTA and CDR2 FQGNSA come from the germline V gene. Trimming stripped 3 bases from V and 6 bases from J, with 9 bases between. The full variable domain, in which reference TRBV7-2 and TRBJ2-7 provide the parts outside the CDR3, is GAGVSQSPSNKVTEKGKDVELRCDPISGHTALYWYRQSLGQGLEFLIYFQGNSAPDKSGLPSDRFSAERTGGSVSTLTIQRTQQEDSAVYLCASSFWSAEQYFGPGTRLTVT.

Turning to this clone: The missing CDR3 end, 3 residues past where the read stops, is filled in from the germline J gene. The rearrangement joins TRBV6-2 or TRBV6-3 to TRBJ2-1, with TRBD2 identical over 11 bases. The CDR3 totals 16 residues. Germline V CDR1 and CDR2: MNHEY, SVGEGT. V gave up 11 bases and J gave up 4 bases; unmatched junction bases: 13. The CDR3 sequence is CAPRPSGGHNYNEQFF. The part of the CDR3 DNA that was read is TGTGCCCCCCGTCCTAGCGGGGGGCATAATTACAATGAG.

Concerning this clone: The read ends 3 residues early relative to the CDR3; the germline J gene fills the gap. The rearrangement joins TRBV6-2 or TRBV6-3 to TRBJ2-3; 7 bases are a match to TRBD1. CDR3 size: 15 residues. The V gene's germline CDR1 is MNHEY and CDR2 SVGEGT. CDR3 DNA (partial): TGTGCCAGCAGTAGACAGGGTTACGGCCAAGAGACG. It specifies CASSRQGYGQET. The whole CDR3 reads CASSRQGYGQETQYF.

This chain's CDR3 is CASRDRGGVDTIYF. Partial CDR3 DNA: TGTGCCAGCAGGGACAGGGGGGGTGTAGACACC. This chain joins TRBV2 and TRBJ1-3; 10 bases agree with TRBD1. The read terminates 3 residues before the CDR3 end, so the remaining end is supplied by the germline J gene. Germline V CDR1 and CDR2: SNHLY, FYNNEI. The V segment lost 6 bases and the J segment 8 bases; nucleotides outside the gene matches: 7. The CDR3 has 14 residues.

Comment on this clone: The observed sequence ends 3 residues before the CDR3 terminus, with the missing tail filled in from the germline J gene. This chain uses TRBV11-1 with TRBJ2-5; D gene ambiguous. Trimming removed 5 bases at V and 5 bases at J, with 9 bases between. This CDR3 has 12 amino acids. Per the germline V gene, CDR1 is SGHAT and CDR2 is FQDESV (reference sequence). CDR3 DNA (partial): TGTGCCAGCAGCCTCCCTTTTGAGACC. This translates into CASSLPFET. The full CDR3 sequence reads CASSLPFETQYF.

Of note for this clone: Its ends do not fully match the called genes, so a read error is possible. Sequencing ends 3 residues short of the CDR3 end; the germline J gene provides the rest. V usage is TRBV4-2 and J usage is TRBJ2-2; the match to TRBD1 covers 7 bases. This CDR3 is 17 amino acids long. Germline assignment: CDR1 LGHNA and CDR2 YNFKEQ. CDR3 in amino acids: CASSQVLGNRGGGELFF. CDR3 bases read: TGCGCCAGCAGCCAAGTACTGGGGAACAGGGGCGGCGGGGAG.

Notes on this clone: The read falls 3 residues short of the CDR3 end, and the missing part is taken from the germline J gene. This sequence joins TRBV6-1 and TRBJ2-2; D may be TRBD1 (5 bases). The CDR3 is 16 residues long. Germline CDR1 MNHNS, CDR2 SASEGT. The CDR3 sequence is CASSAGEGSGANVLFF. The DNA read from the CDR3 is TGTGCCAGCAGTGCGGGCGAAGGTTCTGGGGCCAACGTG.

As for this clone: The read gets to within 3 residues of the CDR3 end, and the germline J gene fills in the rest. J is TRBJ2-3 and V is TRBV20-1, with TRBD2 identical over 7 bases. The CDR3 is made up of 13 amino acids. Germline values: CDR1 DFQATT, CDR2 SNEGSKA (reference sequence). Incomplete CDR3 DNA: TGCAGTGCTAGGGGGGACTACCAAGAGACG. Translation: CSARGDYQET. The whole CDR3 sequence is CSARGDYQETQYF.

With respect to this clone: The read is 3 residues too short to cover the CDR3 end, so that end is filled in from the germline J gene. This sequence joins TRBV11-2 and TRBJ2-7, with D possibly matching TRBD1 (6 bases). V lost 4 bases, J lost 5 bases, and 9 bases lay in between. Per the germline V gene, CDR1 is SGHAT and CDR2 is FQNNGV. The CDR3 runs to 12 residues. The CDR3 loop is CASSYNRDEQYF. Incomplete CDR3 DNA: TGTGCCAGCAGCTACAACAGGGACGAG.

Incomplete CDR3 DNA: TGTGCCAGCAGGGGGACTGCACGTAGCTCCTACGAC. As protein: CASRGTARSSYD. The full CDR3 protein is CASRGTARSSYDYTF. The chain combines TRBV2 with TRBJ1-2; tentative D call: TRBD1 (5 bases). Read coverage stops 3 residues before the CDR3 terminus; the germline J gene supplies the remainder. CDR1 and CDR2 (germline): SNHLY, FYNNEI. The CDR3 runs to 15 residues.

CDR3 DNA (partial): TGCAGTGCTGACCCGGACTTAAACAATGAG. It yields the protein CSADPDLNNE. The complete CDR3 protein is CSADPDLNNEQFF. The chain links TRBV20-1 to TRBJ2-1, with a weak D call TRBD2 (5 bases). The sequence runs out 3 residues before the end of the CDR3; the remainder is reconstructed from the germline J gene. CDR3 length: 13 amino acids. From germline, CDR1 is DFQATT and CDR2 SNEGSKA (reference sequence). The V end was cut by 5 bases, the J end by 5 bases, with 13 bases between.